The rows below give T cell receptor beta chains drawn from one sample of a study of cytomegalovirus exposure and HLA in healthy donors. Some clones are missing from TCRdb's copy, which holds only in-frame ones; the method was immunoSEQ multiplex PCR. The profile shows 150,000 to 200,000 clones, roughly 88% of them singletons. The sequenced material came from PBMCs. The receptors stem from a young woman in good health and CMV-seronegative. The CDR3 runs from the conserved cysteine through the conserved F or W. A D gene is named only where the DNA matches it firmly. Clone size, where shown, is once, few, many, or a class for clones that have expanded.

TRBD1	TRBV13	TRBJ2-7	NA	CASSSRDSSYEQYF	TGTGCCAGCAGCTCCCGGGACAGCTCCTACGAGCAGTACTTC
NA	TRBV28	TRBJ1-6	NA	CASSTGTSPLHF	TGTGCCAGCAGTACAGGGACTTCACCCCTCCACTTT
NA	TRBV6-5	TRBJ1-1	NA	CASSKTSTEAFF	TGTGCCAGCAGTAAGACAAGCACTGAAGCTTTCTTT
NA	TRBV11-2	TRBJ1-1	NA	CASSLPGGDEAFF	TGTGCCAGCAGCTTACCAGGAGGTGATGAAGCTTTCTTT
NA	TRBV19	TRBJ2-2	NA	CASSNRDTTGELFF	TGTGCCAGTAGTAACCGGGACACCACCGGGGAGCTGTTTTTT
NA	TRBV11-3	TRBJ1-6	few	CASSFGDSPLHF	TGTGCCAGCAGCTTCGGGGATTCACCCCTCCACTTT
NA	TRBV27	TRBJ1-6	NA	CASTYLGIGRRVTYNSPLHF	TGTGCCAGCACTTACTTGGGCATAGGGCGGAGGGTGACCTATAATTCACCCCTCCACTTT
NA	TRBV5-1	TRBJ2-3	once	CASSQNRGTQYF	TGCGCCAGCAGCCAGAATAGGGGTACGCAGTATTTT
TRBD1	TRBV19	TRBJ1-4	NA	CASRDRADWIPTTNEKLFF	TGTGCCAGCCGGGACAGGGCCGATTGGATCCCGACAACTAATGAAAAACTGTTTTTT
NA	TRBV7-9	TRBJ1-4	NA	CSSSFRQGHFLPNEKLFF	TGTTCCAGCAGCTTTCGCCAGGGCCATTTTCTTCCTAATGAAAAACTGTTTTTT
TRBD1	TRBV2	TRBJ1-3	NA	CASSGALGDRGSGDTIYF	TGTGCCAGCAGTGGGGCCCTTGGTGACAGGGGAAGTGGGGACACCATATATTTT
TRBD1	TRBV29-1	TRBJ1-2	NA	CSVDWTGHQLGLYGYTF	TGCAGCGTGGACTGGACAGGCCATCAGTTAGGGCTCTATGGCTACACCTTC
NA	TRBV21-1	TRBJ1-2	few	CASSNLPPRAGGSCGYGYTF	TGTGCCAGCAGCAATTTACCCCCGCGGGCGGGGGGCTCATGTGGCTATGGCTACACCTTC
NA	TRBV5-1	TRBJ1-1	NA	CASSLGSGATTEAFF	TGCGCCAGCAGCTTGGGTTCAGGGGCCACCACTGAAGCTTTCTTT
NA	TRBV7-9	TRBJ1-2	NA	CSSSLSGATGYTF	TGTTCCAGCAGCTTATCAGGGGCGACCGGCTACACCTTC
NA	TRBV7-8	TRBJ2-1	medium-sized	CASSAGINPGNEQFF	TGTGCCAGCAGCGCCGGGATCAACCCCGGCAATGAGCAGTTCTTC
TRBD1	TRBV9	TRBJ2-1	NA	CASSARQGTTNEQFF	TGTGCCAGCAGCGCCCGACAGGGAACGACGAATGAGCAGTTCTTC
NA	TRBV6-1	TRBJ2-7	NA	CASSEIPGGSSYEQYF	TGTGCCAGCAGTGAAATCCCAGGGGGGAGCTCCTACGAGCAGTACTTC
TRBD1	TRBV5-1	TRBJ1-3	NA	CASSRRTGEFSGNTIYF	TGCGCCAGCAGCCGACGGACAGGGGAATTCTCTGGAAACACCATATATTTT
TRBD1	TRBV25-1	TRBJ1-2	NA	CASSESLGQGENYGYTF	TGTGCCAGCAGTGAATCTCTCGGACAGGGAGAAAACTATGGCTACACCTTC
TRBD1	TRBV6-6	TRBJ2-1	NA	CASSYGTGSSYNEQFF	TGTGCCAGCAGTTACGGGACAGGGAGCTCCTACAATGAGCAGTTCTTC
TRBD2	TRBV5-1	TRBJ2-5	NA	CASSLAGGSQETQYF	TGCGCCAGCAGTCTTGCCGGGGGGAGCCAAGAGACCCAGTACTTC
NA	TRBV7-9	TRBJ2-7	NA	CASSLVGGGSEQYF	TGTGCCAGCAGCTTAGTAGGTGGAGGAAGCGAGCAGTACTTC
TRBD1	TRBV6-5	TRBJ2-3	NA	CASRPGQGETDTQYF	TGTGCCAGCAGACCCGGACAGGGTGAAACAGATACGCAGTATTTT
TRBD1	TRBV7-8	TRBJ2-1	NA	CASNLAADRGSYNEQFF	TGTGCCAGCAACTTAGCTGCCGACAGGGGGTCCTACAATGAGCAGTTCTTC
NA	TRBV10-1	TRBJ2-2	NA	CASSTGINTGELFF	TGCGCCAGCAGCACCGGGATCAACACCGGGGAGCTGTTTTTT
TRBD2	TRBV19	TRBJ2-1	NA	CASSNVAGAYNEQFF	TGTGCCAGTAGCAATGTAGCGGGGGCCTACAATGAGCAGTTCTTC
TRBD1	TRBV27	TRBJ1-4	NA	CASSIQRPHRGGPETNEKLFF	TGTGCCAGCAGTATCCAACGCCCACACAGGGGAGGTCCCGAAACTAATGAAAAACTGTTTTTT
NA	TRBV2	TRBJ1-1	NA	CASSEHPSGVNTEAFF	TGTGCCAGCAGTGAACACCCTTCCGGGGTGAACACTGAAGCTTTCTTT
TRBD2	TRBV15	TRBJ2-3	NA	CATSRVSGGTDTQYF	TGTGCCACCAGCAGAGTTAGCGGGGGTACAGATACGCAGTATTTT
TRBD1	TRBV19	TRBJ2-7	NA	CASSIAGTGSYEQYF	TGTGCCAGTAGTATAGCGGGGACAGGCTCCTACGAGCAGTACTTC
NA	TRBV9	TRBJ2-7	NA	CASSPTGAGTVAYEQYF	TGTGCCAGCAGCCCAACGGGGGCCGGGACAGTAGCCTACGAGCAGTACTTC
NA	TRBV19	TRBJ2-7	NA	CASSPGFVAYEQYF	TGTGCCAGTAGCCCAGGGTTTGTGGCCTACGAGCAGTACTTC
TRBD1	TRBV6-5	TRBJ1-1	few	CASSVTGENTEAFF	TGTGCCAGCAGTGTAACAGGGGAAAACACTGAAGCTTTCTTT
TRBD1	TRBV7-2	TRBJ1-1	NA	CASSFRQGEAFF	TGTGCCAGCAGCTTCCGACAGGGGGAAGCTTTCTTT
TRBD1	TRBV9	TRBJ1-2	NA	CASSVAPDRDYGYTF	TGTGCCAGCAGCGTAGCTCCGGACAGGGACTATGGCTACACCTTC
NA	TRBV5-6	TRBJ2-7	NA	CASSLNSYEQYF	TGTGCCAGCAGCTTGAACAGCTACGAGCAGTACTTC
TRBD1	TRBV4-1	TRBJ2-5	NA	CASSQDSRPDRRQETQYF	TGCGCCAGCAGCCAAGATAGTCGCCCGGACAGGCGCCAAGAGACCCAGTACTTC
TRBD1	TRBV18	TRBJ1-2	NA	CASSPETGGYGYTF	TGTGCCAGCTCACCAGAGACAGGGGGCTATGGCTACACCTTC
TRBD2	TRBV5-1	TRBJ2-3	NA	CASSWTSGGQSTDTQYF	TGCGCCAGCAGCTGGACTAGCGGGGGGCAGAGCACAGATACGCAGTATTTT
TRBD1	TRBV29-1	TRBJ2-5	NA	CSVGQHQETQYF	TGCAGCGTGGGACAGCATCAAGAGACCCAGTACTTC
NA	TRBV5-1	TRBJ2-7	once	CASSLAGGEQYF	TGCGCCAGCAGCTTGGCAGGGGGGGAGCAGTACTTC
TRBD1	TRBV5-1	TRBJ1-2	NA	CASSPDRVDVYTF	TGCGCCAGCAGCCCCGACAGGGTGGATGTCTACACCTTC
NA	TRBV11-3	TRBJ2-2	NA	CASSLVRQINTGELFF	TGTGCCAGCAGCTTAGTTAGACAGATTAACACCGGGGAGCTGTTTTTT
NA	TRBV30	TRBJ1-2	NA	CAQTILGYGYTF	TGTGCCCAAACGATACTTGGTTATGGCTACACCTTC
NA	TRBV5-1	TRBJ1-6	NA	CASTEASGGGQWNSPLHF	TGCGCCAGCACCGAGGCCTCTGGGGGCGGGCAGTGGAATTCACCCCTCCACTTT
NA	TRBV27	TRBJ1-1	NA	CASSLSGADYLSEAFF	TGTGCCAGCAGTTTATCAGGGGCGGATTATCTTTCTGAAGCTTTCTTT
NA	TRBV19	TRBJ2-7	NA	CASSSRQGGDYEQYF	TGTGCCAGTAGCTCCCGACAGGGAGGCGACTACGAGCAGTACTTC
NA	TRBV7-9	TRBJ1-2	once	CASSLAPKGGYTF	TGTGCCAGCAGTCTAGCCCCAAAAGGAGGCTACACCTTC
TRBD1	TRBV5-1	TRBJ1-1	NA	CASSLGAGGSAFF	TGCGCCAGCAGCTTGGGGGCAGGGGGGTCAGCTTTCTTT